Included here is one TCR beta chain sequence, with context. CDR3 size: 14 residues. Germline V gene data show CDR1 as WNHNN and CDR2 as SYGVQD (reference sequence). The V segment lost 11 bases and the J segment 4 bases; nucleotides outside the gene matches: 10. The method was immunoSEQ multiplex PCR; TCRdb's version includes in-frame clones alone and lacks a portion of them. The table includes tens of thousands of clones, 65% to 85% detected once. The sample originates from a study of OX40 agonist ivuxolimab in advanced cancers. The clonotype comes from an adult with an advanced solid tumor such as melanoma, head and neck, liver or kidney cancer. The rearrangement links TRBV10-1 to TRBJ2-7, with 11 nucleotides matching TRBD2. The sequencing used CD4+ or CD8+ T cells sorted from blood, collected in a trial of the OX40 agonist ivuxolimab. The CDR3 protein is CAGPTSGSTYEQYF. The CDR3 coding sequence is TGCGCCGGTCCCACTAGCGGGAGTACGTACGAGCAGTACTTC.